These 7 T cell receptor beta chains originate from one sample sequenced in a study of CD8+ T cells in alopecia areata. cDNA reverse transcribed from extracted RNA served as the sequencing template. TCRdb keeps only in-frame clones here, not all; method: immunoSEQ multiplex PCR. The table shows about 120,000 clones, with around 49% occurring only once. This sample comprised CD8+ T cells sorted from blood, obtained at week 0. These receptor sequences come from a human donor with alopecia areata.

A remark on this clone: This sequence is one base from a far larger clone and is likely a read error. This chain uses TRBV27 with TRBJ2-3; D is perhaps TRBD1 (5 bases). The CDR3 covers 15 residues. CDR1 is MNHEY and CDR2 is SMNVEV in the germline V gene (reference sequence). V was clipped by 3 bases and J by 0 bases, with 10 bases between them. The DNA of the CDR3 is TGTGCCAGCAGTTTTGTGACAGCTAGCACAGATACGCAGTATTTT. Translating gives CASSFVTASTDTQYF.

The J gene is TRBJ1-5, the V gene TRBV7-9, with a tentative D call TRBD1 (5 bases). CDR1 and CDR2 (germline): SEHNR, FQNEAQ (reference sequence). This CDR3 has 15 amino acids. Deletions cut 4 bases from V and 4 bases from J, with 14 bases between. The CDR3, as DNA: TGTGCCAGCAGCTCCGAGGGGACCGGAAATCAGCCCCAGCATTTT. Its protein product is CASSSEGTGNQPQHF. Supplemented by reference TRBV7-9 and TRBJ1-5, the full variable domain reads DTGVSQNPRHKITKRGQNVTFRCDPISEHNRLYWYRQTLGQGPEFLTYFQNEAQLEKSRLLSDRFSAERPKGSFSTLEIQRTEQGDSAMYLCASSSEGTGNQPQHFGDGTRLSIL.

This clone has just a few counts. The junction departs from the called germline gene at one end, perhaps through a read error. The chain joins TRBV7-9 to TRBJ1-1; no definite D call. The germline gives CDR1 SEHNR, CDR2 FQNEAQ (reference sequence). The CDR3 sequence is 13 residues long. CDR3 sequence reads: CASSLAPNTEAFF. The CDR3 DNA reads TGTGCCAGCAGCCTAGCCCCGAACACTGAAGCTTTCTTT.

This rearrangement joins TRBV7-4 to TRBJ2-7, with TRBD2 as a possible D gene (6 bases). Per germline, CDR1 SGHVT and CDR2 SQSDAQ. V was trimmed by 4 bases and J by 0 bases, leaving 13 bases between them. There are 15 residues in the CDR3. The CDR3 loop reads CASSSSGLRSYEQYF. The CDR3 region has the DNA TGTGCCAGCAGCTCTTCGGGACTCCGCTCCTACGAGCAGTACTTC.

The rearrangement joins TRBV10-3 to TRBJ2-7, with 12 bases fitting TRBD1. Germline V lookup: CDR1 ENHRY, CDR2 SYGVKD. This CDR3 spans 15 amino acids. Trimming at V came to 4 bases and at J to 8 bases, leaving 9 bases not matched to a gene. The CDR3 loop is CAISGQGQGAVKQYF. CDR3 bases: TGTGCCATCAGTGGACAGGGACAGGGGGCTGTGAAGCAGTACTTC.

This clone was seen only a few times. This chain links TRBV7-9 with TRBJ2-2, with 7 bases identical to TRBD1. Germline CDR1 reads SEHNR; CDR2 reads FQNEAQ (reference sequence). The CDR3 is made up of 15 amino acids. Trimming at V came to 7 bases and at J to 5 bases, leaving 10 bases not matched to a gene. The CDR3 DNA reads TGTGCCAGCACCCTGAGAGGGGGCGAGACCGGGGAGCTGTTTTTT. The encoded protein is CASTLRGGETGELFF.

This sequence joins TRBV4-1 and TRBJ1-1, with TRBD1 as a possible D gene (5 bases). The V gene's germline CDR1 is MGHRA and CDR2 YSYEKL. Trimming took 4 bases from V and 4 from J, leaving 16 bases between them. There are 15 residues in the CDR3. CDR3 DNA: TGCGCCAGCAGCCCTTCCCGGGTGGGGGGCACTGAAGCTTTCTTT. It translates to CASSPSRVGGTEAFF.